The clone carrying this T cell receptor beta chain was seen once. Its antigen is unknown. CDR3 size: 15 residues. Looked up from germline, CDR1 is SGHNT and CDR2 is YYREEE (reference sequence). The V and J ends lost 1 base and 6 bases respectively, with 16 bases between them. Measured with immunoSEQ multiplex PCR; TCRdb has only the in-frame clones, and not every one. The repertoire holds just over 350,000 clones, with roughly nine tenths as singletons. These data belong to a study of Ad26.COV2.S vaccination and SARS-CoV-2 variants. Overall study results and limits: Possible underestimation of total T cell responses by the TCR breadth and depth analyses was noted. Substantial breadth was reportedly displayed by spike-specific CD8+ and CD4+ T cell responses after vaccination. Similar non-spike TCR breadth was seen in vaccine and placebo recipients.

The sequences come from peripheral blood, collected after recovery from COVID-19. The receptor comes from a human donor who had recovered from COVID-19. The rearrangement links TRBV5-4 to TRBJ1-2; maybe TRBD1 (6 bases). CDR3 sequence: CASSLRARGFDGYTF. The DNA of the CDR3 is TGTGCCAGCAGCTTGAGGGCCAGGGGCTTCGATGGCTACACCTTC.